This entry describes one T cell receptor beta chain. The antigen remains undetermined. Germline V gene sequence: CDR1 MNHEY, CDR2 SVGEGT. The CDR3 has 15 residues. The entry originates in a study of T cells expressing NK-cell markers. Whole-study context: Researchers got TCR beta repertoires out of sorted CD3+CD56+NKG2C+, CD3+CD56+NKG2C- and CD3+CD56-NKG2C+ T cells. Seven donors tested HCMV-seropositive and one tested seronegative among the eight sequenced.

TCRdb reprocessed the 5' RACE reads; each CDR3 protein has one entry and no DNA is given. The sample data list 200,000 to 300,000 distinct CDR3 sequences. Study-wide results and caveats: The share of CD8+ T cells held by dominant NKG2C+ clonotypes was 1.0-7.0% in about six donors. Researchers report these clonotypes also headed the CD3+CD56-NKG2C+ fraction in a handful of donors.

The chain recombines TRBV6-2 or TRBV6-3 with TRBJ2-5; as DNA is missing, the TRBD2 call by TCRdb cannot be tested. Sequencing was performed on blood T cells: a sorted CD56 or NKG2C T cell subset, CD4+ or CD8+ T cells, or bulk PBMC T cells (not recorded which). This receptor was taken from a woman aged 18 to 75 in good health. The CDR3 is CASTQRTSGVETQYF.